Presented here are 28 T cell receptor beta chains from one specimen sequenced in a study of radiation and T cells in renal cell carcinoma. This sample's time point: blood 2 weeks post-SBRT. Described treatment: 15 Gy SBRT to primary tumor, nephrectomy 4 weeks later. Profiling relied on immunoSEQ multiplex PCR, and the TCRdb table lists in-frame clones only, not all of them. The sample shows roughly 120,000 clones, over 75% of them seen only once. Material: blood, obtained from a patient whose treatment included radiotherapy and nephrectomy. These receptors originate from a woman aged 60 to 75 with renal cell carcinoma.

The V gene is TRBV5-6, the J gene TRBJ1-5, with 9 nucleotides matching TRBD1. Per the germline V gene, CDR1 is SGHDT and CDR2 is YYEEEE. Trimming at V came to 4 bases and at J to 5 bases, leaving 4 bases not matched to a gene. The CDR3 covers 14 residues. In nucleotides, the CDR3 is TGTGCCAGCAGCCTGGGGGACAGGGATCAGCCCCAGCATTTT. This encodes CASSLGDRDQPQHF.

The rearrangement uses TRBV5-1 and TRBJ2-7, with D maybe TRBD1 (5 bases). Germline V gives CDR1 SGHRS, CDR2 YFSETQ. V lost 0 bases to trimming and J lost 5 bases, with 12 bases between them. This CDR3 comprises 14 residues. CDR3 nucleotide sequence: TGCGCCAGCAGCTTGGATTGGACAATCGACGAGCAGTACTTC. This encodes CASSLDWTIDEQYF. The full variable domain, in which reference TRBV5-1 and TRBJ2-7 provide the parts outside the CDR3, is KAGVTQTPRYLIKTRGQQVTLSCSPISGHRSVSWYQQTPGQGLQFLFEYFSETQRNKGNFPGRFSGRQFSNSRSEMNVSTLELGDSALYLCASSLDWTIDEQYFGPGTRLTVT.

This clone was seen more than once but under ten times. The chain uses TRBV5-1 and TRBJ2-6, with 7 bases identical to TRBD1. The CDR3 runs to 18 residues. The trim removed 4 bases at V and 2 bases at J, leaving 12 bases unmatched. Germline-derived CDR1 and CDR2 are SGHRS and YFSETQ. The CDR3 coding sequence is TGCGCCAGCAGCCTCGATATCACACAGGGGACTGGGGCCAACGTCCTGACTTTC. This encodes CASSLDITQGTGANVLTF.

The chain is built from TRBV4-2 and TRBJ1-2, with D possibly TRBD1 on 5 matching bases. Deletions cut 3 bases from V and 3 bases from J, with 11 bases between. Germline-derived CDR1 and CDR2 are LGHNA and YNFKEQ. The CDR3 loop spans 14 amino acids. This CDR3 is CASSHAGTDYGYTF. CDR3 bases: TGTGCCAGCAGCCATGCCGGGACGGACTATGGCTACACCTTC.

This sequence joins TRBV14 and TRBJ2-7; no clear D. The V end was cut by 0 bases, the J end by 9 bases, with 15 bases between. This CDR3 has 14 residues. The germline CDR1 and CDR2 sequences are SGHDN and FVKESK. The CDR3 DNA is TGTGCCAGCAGCCAAGATCTAACCCTCCTCGGGCAGTACTTC. It codes for CASSQDLTLLGQYF.

This chain connects TRBV4-2 to TRBJ2-7; D possibly corresponds to TRBD1 (6 bases). The CDR3 has 14 amino acids. V was clipped by 1 base and J by 2 bases, with 9 bases between them. CDR1 is LGHNA and CDR2 is YNFKEQ in the germline V gene. The CDR3 nucleotides are TGTGCCAGCAGCCAAGGGACAGTAGCCTACGAGCAGTACTTC. It codes for CASSQGTVAYEQYF.

V and J are TRBV6-1 and TRBJ1-2; 11 nucleotides align to TRBD1. V shed 5 bases, J shed 7 bases, and the junction held 9 bases outside the gene matches. Germline-derived CDR1 and CDR2 are MNHNS and SASEGT. The CDR3 has 15 residues. The CDR3 DNA is TGTGCCAGCAGTCTTGGACAGGGGGCGCAGGGTGGCTACACCTTC. It yields the protein CASSLGQGAQGGYTF.

The rearrangement uses TRBV6-5 and TRBJ2-1; D possibly corresponds to TRBD2 (6 bases). The germline CDR1 and CDR2 sequences are MNHEY and SVGAGI. The CDR3 totals 14 residues. V was cut by 2 bases and J by 5 bases, with 10 bases left in between. CDR3 region: CASSYGGRDNEQFF. The CDR3 DNA sequence: TGTGCCAGCAGTTACGGAGGGCGGGACAATGAGCAGTTCTTC.

The chain is built from TRBV19 and TRBJ2-1; D might be TRBD2 (5 bases). This CDR3 is built from 12 residues. The ends were cut back, 4 bases at V and 10 bases at J, with 11 bases in the middle. CDR1 is LNHDA and CDR2 is SQIVND in the germline V gene (reference sequence). This CDR3 is CASSKPGIEQFF. CDR3 sequence (DNA): TGTGCCAGTAGTAAGCCGGGGATAGAGCAGTTCTTC.

The gene calls are TRBV10-1 and TRBJ2-7; D might be TRBD2 (5 bases). Trimming removed 6 bases from V and 6 bases from J, with 12 bases in between. CDR1 and CDR2 from the germline V gene are WNHNN and SYGVQD (reference sequence). The CDR3 has 12 residues. The CDR3 region is CASRREGSEQYF. CDR3 coding DNA: TGCGCCAGCAGGAGGGAAGGGAGCGAGCAGTACTTC.

The chain links TRBV9 to TRBJ2-5, with TRBD1 matching over 9 bases. The last part of the DNA fits TRBJ2-7 better; the J call may be wrong. The CDR3 runs to 16 residues. CDR1 is SGDLS, CDR2 YYNGEE, per germline. This chain's CDR3 is CASSVDPGTGTNEQYF. In DNA form, the CDR3 reads TGTGCCAGCAGCGTCGACCCGGGGACAGGGACTAACGAGCAGTACTTC.

For this clone: Compared with germline, one end of the junction differs, possibly owing to a read error. The V and J genes are TRBV7-7 and TRBJ2-5, with D possibly being TRBD2 (6 bases). The length of the CDR3 is 15 residues. CDR1 is SSHAT, CDR2 FNYEAQ, per germline (reference sequence). The CDR3 DNA reads as TGTGCTAGCAGCTCGGGGGTCACCAGCGGAGAGACCCAGTACTTC. Its translation: CASSSGVTSGETQYF.

This chain links TRBV6-5 with TRBJ1-5, with a weak D call TRBD1 (6 bases). The germline V gene has CDR1 MNHEY and CDR2 SVGAGI. V shed 7 bases and J shed 4 bases, with 17 bases lying between them. CDR3 size: 15 residues. CDR3 DNA sequence: TGTGCCAGCACCCCTACCAGGGGTCGAAATCAGCCCCAGCATTTT. Encoded protein: CASTPTRGRNQPQHF.

The rearrangement uses TRBV9 and TRBJ2-7, with D tentatively TRBD1 or TRBD2 (5 bases each). The CDR3 totals 15 residues. Trimming took off 4 bases at V and 0 bases at J, with 14 bases between the two ends. Germline CDR1 is SGDLS and CDR2 is YYNGEE. The CDR3 DNA reads TGTGCCAGCAGCTTAACGGGGCGGGCCTCCTACGAGCAGTACTTC. Translating it yields CASSLTGRASYEQYF.

This clone occurred a few times. The CDR3 protein is CASTKGQPPETQYF. The CDR3 DNA follows: TGTGCCAGCACCAAAGGACAGCCCCCAGAGACCCAGTACTTC. This chain joins TRBV2 and TRBJ2-5; a possible D gene is TRBD1 (6 bases). The CDR3 spans 14 residues. With 7 bases removed from V and 4 bases from J, the gap between germline ends came to 16 bases. Germline V lookup: CDR1 SNHLY, CDR2 FYNNEI.

This clone came up once. This chain connects TRBV6-6 to TRBJ2-7; D call uncertain. The germline gives CDR1 MNHNY, CDR2 SVGAGI (reference sequence). The CDR3 is 15 amino acids. V gave up 0 bases and J gave up 5 bases, with 14 bases separating them. CDR3 coding DNA: TGTGCCAGCAGTTACTCGGTATCCCCACCAGACGAGCAGTACTTC. Its protein product is CASSYSVSPPDEQYF.

The rearrangement joins TRBV30 to TRBJ2-7; D is tentatively TRBD1 or TRBD2 (6 bases each). This CDR3 comprises 12 residues. Germline CDR1 is GTSNPN and CDR2 is SVGIG (reference sequence). The V end lost 2 bases, the J end lost 2 bases, and 7 bases lay between the germline ends. The CDR3 sequence is CAWSRGPYEQYF. CDR3 coding DNA: TGTGCCTGGAGTCGGGGGCCCTACGAGCAGTACTTC.

The chain employs TRBV18 and TRBJ2-7, with no clear D. This CDR3 contains 14 residues. CDR1 and CDR2 from the germline V gene are KGHSH and LQKENI. V was trimmed by 0 bases and J by 0 bases, leaving 6 bases between them. The CDR3 sequence is CASSPPYGSYEQYF. The CDR3, as DNA: TGTGCCAGCTCACCACCGTACGGCTCCTACGAGCAGTACTTC.

The genes are TRBV6-5 and TRBJ2-5; D gene unclear. This CDR3 region has 12 residues. Germline V gene data show CDR1 as MNHEY and CDR2 as SVGAGI. V dropped 2 bases and J dropped 3 bases, with 4 bases sitting between them. CDR3 region: CASSYGKETQYF. CDR3 bases: TGTGCCAGCAGTTACGGCAAAGAGACCCAGTACTTC.

This clone was seen only a few times. The chain is built from TRBV30 and TRBJ1-1; D call uncertain. The CDR3 is 13 residues long. Deletions cut 2 bases from V and 2 bases from J, with 9 bases between. The germline CDR1 and CDR2 sequences are GTSNPN and SVGIG (reference sequence). The CDR3 bases are TGTGCCTGGAGTCTCATAGCCAACACTGAAGCTTTCTTT. This translates into CAWSLIANTEAFF.

The table lists this clone with a few counts. This rearrangement joins TRBV11-3 to TRBJ2-3; D uncertain. The CDR3 consists of 13 residues. CDR1 SGHNT and CDR2 YENEEA come from the germline V gene. The ends were cut back, 0 bases at V and 0 bases at J, with 1 base in the middle. For the CDR3, the DNA is TGTGCCAGCAGCTTAGACAGCACAGATACGCAGTATTTT. It encodes CASSLDSTDTQYF.

CDR3: CASSPGQQETQYF. The CDR3 DNA sequence: TGTGCCAGCAGCCCGGGACAGCAAGAGACCCAGTACTTC. The rearrangement uses TRBV5-4 and TRBJ2-5; 7 bases agree with TRBD1. The V and J ends lost 4 bases and 2 bases, in that order; junction bases with no gene match: 2. The CDR3 sequence is 13 residues long. CDR1 is SGHNT, CDR2 YYREEE, per germline (reference sequence).

The CDR3 DNA reads TGCAGCGTTGTTCCGGCCCTCGACAACTATGGCTACACCTTC. This translates into CSVVPALDNYGYTF. This sequence joins TRBV29-1 and TRBJ1-2; D unclear. The CDR3 consists of 14 residues. Germline V gives CDR1 SQVTM, CDR2 ANQGSEA. Trimming stripped 4 bases from V and 2 bases from J, with 14 bases between.

Only a few counts were recorded for this clone. The V gene is TRBV7-2, the J gene TRBJ2-5, with D possibly being TRBD2 (6 bases). This CDR3 is 16 amino acids long. V dropped 5 bases and J dropped 0 bases, with 16 bases sitting between them. Germline V gene data show CDR1 as SGHTA and CDR2 as FQGNSA. CDR3 loop: CASSPRGGVNQETQYF. CDR3 DNA: TGTGCCAGCAGCCCTCGCGGCGGGGTGAACCAAGAGACCCAGTACTTC.

V gene TRBV4-3 combines with J gene TRBJ1-6; D ambiguous. From germline, CDR1 is LGHNA and CDR2 YSLEER. This CDR3 is built from 16 residues. V lost 2 bases and J lost 10, with 18 bases in between. The CDR3 DNA is TGCGCCAGCAGCCAAAAGACGAGTCCGGGCGAATCACCCCTCCACTTT. This codes for CASSQKTSPGESPLHF.

The V gene is TRBV18, the J gene TRBJ2-5; D is uncertain. Trimming pared 1 base from V and 2 bases from J, leaving 2 bases between. The CDR3 contains 12 residues. Germline lookup yields CDR1 KGHSH and CDR2 LQKENI. The CDR3 here is CASSPQQETQYF. The CDR3 DNA reads TGTGCCAGCTCACCACAACAAGAGACCCAGTACTTC.

This chain links TRBV5-1 with TRBJ2-5, with D perhaps given as TRBD1 or TRBD2 (5 bases each). This CDR3 is built from 15 residues. V shed 4 bases and J shed 5 bases, with 18 bases lying between them. CDR1 SGHRS and CDR2 YFSETQ come from the germline V gene. CDR3 in amino acids: CASSPRGSFTETQYF. CDR3 in DNA: TGCGCCAGCAGCCCTCGGGGCAGCTTCACCGAGACCCAGTACTTC.

The chain combines TRBV5-1 with TRBJ2-5, with 9 bases identical to TRBD2. The end of the DNA aligns better with TRBJ2-7, so the J call may be wrong. Germline V CDR1 and CDR2: SGHRS, YFSETQ. The CDR3 is made up of 19 amino acids. CDR3 nucleotides: TGCGCCAGCAGCTTGGCTAAACAGGGGATCGGACTAGCGTCCTACGAGCAGTACTTC. It yields the protein CASSLAKQGIGLASYEQYF.